A single sample gave rise to the 25 T cell receptor beta chains below, sequenced in a study of T cell responses to AZD1222 COVID-19 vaccine. The protocol was immunoSEQ multiplex PCR, while the TCRdb copy is restricted to in-frame clones and leaves out a portion. This sample has about 120,000 clones, with 70% to 90% found just once. Sequencing was performed on peripheral blood, taken 28 days after the second AZD1222 dose. These receptors were taken from an adult who received the AZD1222 COVID-19 vaccine.

This clone was counted only a few times. This chain joins TRBV29-1 and TRBJ1-1; D ambiguous. The V and J ends lost 2 bases and 7 bases respectively, with 11 bases between them. CDR3 size: 12 residues. Germline CDR1 is SQVTM and CDR2 is ANQGSEA. The CDR3 reads CSVETYDGEAFF. CDR3 DNA sequence: TGCAGCGTTGAAACCTATGACGGTGAAGCTTTCTTT.

CDR3 sequence reads: CASSQDSLGLSYEQYF. In nucleotides, the CDR3 is TGCGCCAGCAGCCAAGACTCCCTAGGATTGTCCTACGAGCAGTACTTC. This chain links TRBV4-1 with TRBJ2-7; D call uncertain. Germline V gives CDR1 MGHRA, CDR2 YSYEKL. With 0 bases removed from V and 1 base from J, the gap between germline ends came to 13 bases. This CDR3 comprises 16 residues.

V is TRBV19 and J is TRBJ1-5, with unresolved D. Per the germline V gene, CDR1 is LNHDA and CDR2 is SQIVND (reference sequence). This CDR3 contains 17 residues. V lost 5 bases and J lost 5, with 22 bases in between. CDR3 region: CASSSATIPAQDQPQHF. The CDR3 DNA reads as TGTGCCAGTAGTTCCGCAACCATACCTGCCCAAGATCAGCCCCAGCATTTT.

This clone was seen only once. V and J are TRBV19 and TRBJ1-2, with no clear D. This CDR3 is built from 14 residues. V was trimmed by 5 bases and J by 0 bases, leaving 10 bases between them. Per germline, CDR1 LNHDA and CDR2 SQIVND (reference sequence). CDR3 DNA sequence: TGTGCCAGTAGTGGCGGGCTATCTAACTATGGCTACACCTTC. It encodes CASSGGLSNYGYTF.

The DNA of the CDR3 is TGTGCCAGCAGGAATCAGGGGGCTTATAATTCACCCCTCCACTTT. It is translated as CASRNQGAYNSPLHF. The chain combines TRBV28 with TRBJ1-6, with 8 bases aligning to TRBD1. V shed 6 bases and J 4 bases; nucleotides not matched to a gene: 5. CDR3 length: 15 amino acids. Germline V gene sequence: CDR1 MDHEN, CDR2 SYDVKM.

V usage is TRBV11-2 and J usage is TRBJ2-2; 7 bases are shared with TRBD2. Germline V gene data show CDR1 as SGHAT and CDR2 as FQNNGV. Unmatched junction bases numbered 3, after V lost 0 bases and J lost 2 bases. The CDR3 extends over 16 amino acids. In DNA form, the CDR3 reads TGTGCCAGCAGCTTAGACGGGAGGCTAAACACCGGGGAGCTGTTTTTT. Protein sequence: CASSLDGRLNTGELFF.

The chain links TRBV7-9 to TRBJ2-1, with D possibly matching TRBD2 (6 bases). There are 15 residues in the CDR3. Trimming removed 1 base at V and 10 bases at J, with 17 bases between. Looked up from germline, CDR1 is SEHNR and CDR2 is FQNEAQ (reference sequence). CDR3 DNA: TGTGCCAGCAGCTTAGTACTAGGCGGGATGGGAGAGCAGTTCTTC. Residues: CASSLVLGGMGEQFF.

Turning to this clone: A much larger clonotype is one base distant, so this may be a read error. V gene TRBV7-7 combines with J gene TRBJ1-1; D remains unclear. Germline V gives CDR1 SSHAT, CDR2 FNYEAQ (reference sequence). Trimming removed 1 base from V and 1 base from J, with 4 bases in between. This CDR3 spans 13 amino acids. CDR3 sequence: CASSLEENTEAFF. The DNA for the CDR3 is TGTGCCAGCAGCTTAGAGGAGAACACTGAAGCTTTCTTT.

The V call is TRBV19, the J call TRBJ2-3; D remains ambiguous. The CDR3 spans 12 residues. Germline assignment: CDR1 LNHDA and CDR2 SQIVND (reference sequence). V lost 10 bases, J lost 4 bases, and 12 bases lay in between. CDR3 protein: CATLSPADTQYF. In DNA form, the CDR3 reads TGTGCCACGTTGAGCCCGGCAGATACGCAGTATTTT.

This clone was seen only once. The chain links TRBV6-5 to TRBJ1-3; 8 nucleotides match TRBD1. Trimming at V came to 0 bases and at J to 0 bases, leaving 1 base not matched to a gene. The germline V gene has CDR1 MNHEY and CDR2 SVGAGI. The CDR3 spans 16 residues. The CDR3 reads CASSYSGTGSGNTIYF. The DNA for the CDR3 is TGTGCCAGCAGTTACTCAGGGACAGGCTCTGGAAACACCATATATTTT.

The chain carries TRBV18 and TRBJ2-1; 7 bases fit TRBD1. After removal of 4 bases from V and 0 bases from J, the junction contained 3 bases not matched to a gene. The CDR3 runs 15 residues. Per germline, CDR1 KGHSH and CDR2 LQKENI. CDR3 region: CASSLGQDSYNEQFF. CDR3 DNA: TGTGCCAGCTCACTAGGACAGGACTCCTACAATGAGCAGTTCTTC.

CDR3 coding DNA: TGTGCCAGCAGCGGGGACGGACGAGATACGCAGTATTTT. As protein: CASSGDGRDTQYF. The chain links TRBV6-5 to TRBJ2-3, with D perhaps TRBD1 or TRBD2 (5 bases each). Germline CDR1 reads MNHEY; CDR2 reads SVGAGI. The CDR3 spans 13 residues. Deletions cut 6 bases from V and 5 bases from J, with 12 bases between.

V and J are TRBV4-1 and TRBJ2-2, with 10 bases matching TRBD1. Per the germline V gene, CDR1 is MGHRA and CDR2 is YSYEKL. The ends lost 3 bases at V and 6 bases at J; junction bases unmatched: 4. The CDR3 is made up of 15 amino acids. The CDR3 reads CASSHRDRGAGELFF. The CDR3 bases are TGCGCCAGCAGCCACCGGGACAGGGGTGCCGGGGAGCTGTTTTTT.

The J gene is TRBJ1-1, the V gene TRBV5-1; 8 bases match TRBD1. Looked up from germline, CDR1 is SGHRS and CDR2 is YFSETQ. CDR3 length: 18 amino acids. V trimming: 1 base; J trimming: 0 bases; junction bases outside the gene matches: 11. The CDR3: CASSLLGQAPLLNTEAFF. CDR3 nucleotides: TGCGCCAGCAGCTTGTTGGGACAGGCCCCTTTACTGAACACTGAAGCTTTCTTT. The whole variable domain, filled in from reference TRBV5-1 and TRBJ1-1, reads KAGVTQTPRYLIKTRGQQVTLSCSPISGHRSVSWYQQTPGQGLQFLFEYFSETQRNKGNFPGRFSGRQFSNSRSEMNVSTLELGDSALYLCASSLLGQAPLLNTEAFFGQGTRLTVV.

This clone occurred a few times. The rearrangement uses TRBV9 and TRBJ1-2; 7 bases are a match to TRBD1. The length of the CDR3 is 16 residues. Germline CDR1 is SGDLS and CDR2 is YYNGEE. Trimming at V came to 3 bases and at J to 1 base, leaving 9 bases not matched to a gene. CDR3 DNA: TGTGCCAGCAGCGGCCTCGGGACAGCCTTTAACTATGGCTACACCTTC. It yields the protein CASSGLGTAFNYGYTF.

As to this clone: At one end the junction does not follow the germline gene, possibly because of a read error. J is TRBJ2-7 and V is TRBV4-3; perhaps TRBD2 as D (7 bases). This CDR3 contains 15 residues. Germline V gene lookup returns CDR1 LGHNA and CDR2 YSLEER. The CDR3 sequence is CARSQGGGDVYEQYF. The CDR3 DNA is TGCGCCCGCAGCCAAGGGGGGGGTGATGTCTACGAGCAGTACTTC.

The chain has TRBV5-1 and TRBJ2-5; 8 positions match TRBD2. The V gene end was trimmed by 0 bases and the J gene end by 1 base; junction bases not matched to a gene: 8. Germline V gene lookup returns CDR1 SGHRS and CDR2 YFSETQ. This CDR3 region has 17 residues. The CDR3 sequence is CASSLGGSAGVQETQYF. In DNA, the CDR3 is TGCGCCAGCAGCTTGGGAGGCTCAGCGGGAGTCCAAGAGACCCAGTACTTC.

V gene TRBV7-9 combines with J gene TRBJ1-2, with D maybe TRBD1 (5 bases). Germline V gene data show CDR1 as SEHNR and CDR2 as FQNEAQ (reference sequence). V lost 5 bases and J 8 bases, leaving 18 bases between the germline ends. This CDR3 is built from 14 residues. This CDR3 reads CASSPREGREGYTF. In DNA, the CDR3 is TGTGCCAGCAGCCCGCGCGAGGGGCGGGAAGGCTACACCTTC.

The V and J genes are TRBV4-2 and TRBJ1-2; D remains ambiguous. Germline CDR1 LGHNA, CDR2 YNFKEQ. The V end was cut by 0 bases, the J end by 5 bases, with 7 bases between. The CDR3 runs to 13 residues. The CDR3 loop is CASSQDRSYGYTF. The CDR3 DNA is TGTGCCAGCAGCCAAGACAGGTCATATGGCTACACCTTC.

The rearrangement links TRBV7-2 to TRBJ2-3; TRBD2 is a possible D gene (6 bases). V was trimmed by 2 bases and J by 2 bases, leaving 14 bases between them. The CDR3 totals 16 residues. The V gene's germline CDR1 is SGHTA and CDR2 FQGNSA. The CDR3 nucleotides read TGTGCCAGCAGCTTACAAGGGCGCGGGAACACAGATACGCAGTATTTT. This translates into CASSLQGRGNTDTQYF. Complete variable domain (other parts from reference TRBV7-2 and TRBJ2-3): GAGVSQSPSNKVTEKGKDVELRCDPISGHTALYWYRQSLGQGLEFLIYFQGNSAPDKSGLPSDRFSAERTGGSVSTLTIQRTQQEDSAVYLCASSLQGRGNTDTQYFGPGTRLTVL.

The chain joins TRBV19 to TRBJ1-5; D remains unclear. This CDR3 has 15 residues. Germline-derived CDR1 and CDR2 are LNHDA and SQIVND (reference sequence). The V and J ends lost 0 bases and 1 base respectively, with 7 bases between them. The CDR3 DNA sequence: TGTGCCAGTAGTATAGATCATGGGAGCAATCAGCCCCAGCATTTT. It specifies CASSIDHGSNQPQHF.

The chain recombines TRBV19 with TRBJ1-1, with D possibly matching TRBD1 (5 bases). This CDR3 has 14 residues. Per the germline V gene, CDR1 is LNHDA and CDR2 is SQIVND (reference sequence). Between the trimmed V and J ends, which lost 8 bases and 0 bases, there was a span of 13 bases. The CDR3 loop is CASRNGGLNTEAFF. The CDR3 nucleotides read TGTGCCAGTCGCAATGGGGGGTTGAACACTGAAGCTTTCTTT.

V and J are TRBV9 and TRBJ1-6, with no clear D. Between the trimmed V and J ends, which lost 0 bases and 4 bases, there was a span of 14 bases. Germline assignment: CDR1 SGDLS and CDR2 YYNGEE. The CDR3 extends over 17 amino acids. CDR3 loop: CASSVAGYSQYNSPLHF. CDR3 sequence (DNA): TGTGCCAGCAGCGTAGCAGGATATTCACAATATAATTCACCCCTCCACTTT.

This clone came up once. This chain connects TRBV5-1 to TRBJ1-1; possible D gene TRBD1, 5 bases. CDR3 length: 14 amino acids. Germline V gene lookup returns CDR1 SGHRS and CDR2 YFSETQ. Trimming left V 4 bases short and J 1 base short, with 11 bases between. The CDR3, as DNA: TGCGCCAGCAGCAGACAGTCTGGGAACACTGAAGCTTTCTTT. Protein sequence: CASSRQSGNTEAFF.

CDR3 residues: CASTTGQGRETQYF. The CDR3 nucleotides read TGCGCCAGCACCACCGGACAGGGGCGAGAGACCCAGTACTTC. The rearrangement links TRBV5-1 to TRBJ2-5; 9 bases map to TRBD1. The V segment lost 6 bases and the J segment 4 bases; nucleotides outside the gene matches: 7. The CDR3 totals 14 residues. The germline V gene has CDR1 SGHRS and CDR2 YFSETQ.